This entry describes one TCR beta chain. This entry comes from a study of T cell changes during pregnancy in multiple sclerosis. TCRdb's copy holds only in-frame clones and misses some; the assay was immunoSEQ multiplex PCR. Among around 92,000 clones listed, under 95% were seen once. V was shortened by 3 bases and J by 2 bases, with 10 bases between the two germline ends. Looked up from germline, CDR1 is LNHDA and CDR2 is SQIVND (reference sequence). CDR3 length equals 14 residues. This chain connects TRBV19 to TRBJ1-2; D remains unclear. The receptor's source is a female donor with multiple sclerosis, enrolled in a pregnancy study. The starting material was peripheral blood, obtained after pregnancy. The CDR3 region has the DNA TGTGCCAGTAGTATCCGAGGGTGGAACTATGGCTACACCTTC. Protein product: CASSIRGWNYGYTF.